This T cell receptor beta chain was observed in a study of post-analysis software for immune sequencing data. Turning to the study itself: Relapsing-remitting, secondary progressive and progressive-relapsing forms made up the multiple sclerosis disease courses.

Only a few counts were recorded for this clonotype. What it binds is unknown. The junction and the germline gene differ at one end; a read error may be behind it. Every TCR beta cDNA library bore unique molecular identifiers. A single record per CDR3 protein comes from TCRdb applying MiXCR to the PCR reads. The sample records some 800,000 distinct CDR3 sequences, about 43% being singletons. General study points: The five TRBV segments detected at higher frequency in patients than in controls included TRBV5-6, TRBV5-1 and TRBV20-1. Normalized Chao1 diversity was significantly reduced in patients versus controls.

This CDR3 spans 15 amino acids. Germline-derived CDR1 and CDR2 are SGHDT and YYEEEE. This chain uses TRBV5-6 with TRBJ2-5, with a weak D call TRBD1 (6 bases). The sample taken for sequencing was blood. The receptor was derived from a girl aged 10 to 17 with multiple sclerosis. CDR3 protein: CASSLSGQPQETQYF. The CDR3 bases are TGCGCCAGCAGCTTGTCCGGACAGCCACAAGAGACCCAGTACTTC.